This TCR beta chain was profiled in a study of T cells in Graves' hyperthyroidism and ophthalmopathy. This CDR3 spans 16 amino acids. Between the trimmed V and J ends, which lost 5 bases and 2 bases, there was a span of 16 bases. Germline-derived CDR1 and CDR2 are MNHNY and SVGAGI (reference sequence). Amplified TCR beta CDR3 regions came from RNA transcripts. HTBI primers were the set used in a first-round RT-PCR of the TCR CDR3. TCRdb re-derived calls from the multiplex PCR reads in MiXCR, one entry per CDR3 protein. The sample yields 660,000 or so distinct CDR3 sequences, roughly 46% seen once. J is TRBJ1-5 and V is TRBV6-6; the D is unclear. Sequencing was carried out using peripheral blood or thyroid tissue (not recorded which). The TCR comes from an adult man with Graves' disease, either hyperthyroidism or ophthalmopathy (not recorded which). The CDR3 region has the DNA TGTGCCAGCAGTGAAAACAAGCGGGTCGGCAATCAGCCCCAGCATTTT. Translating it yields CASSENKRVGNQPQHF.